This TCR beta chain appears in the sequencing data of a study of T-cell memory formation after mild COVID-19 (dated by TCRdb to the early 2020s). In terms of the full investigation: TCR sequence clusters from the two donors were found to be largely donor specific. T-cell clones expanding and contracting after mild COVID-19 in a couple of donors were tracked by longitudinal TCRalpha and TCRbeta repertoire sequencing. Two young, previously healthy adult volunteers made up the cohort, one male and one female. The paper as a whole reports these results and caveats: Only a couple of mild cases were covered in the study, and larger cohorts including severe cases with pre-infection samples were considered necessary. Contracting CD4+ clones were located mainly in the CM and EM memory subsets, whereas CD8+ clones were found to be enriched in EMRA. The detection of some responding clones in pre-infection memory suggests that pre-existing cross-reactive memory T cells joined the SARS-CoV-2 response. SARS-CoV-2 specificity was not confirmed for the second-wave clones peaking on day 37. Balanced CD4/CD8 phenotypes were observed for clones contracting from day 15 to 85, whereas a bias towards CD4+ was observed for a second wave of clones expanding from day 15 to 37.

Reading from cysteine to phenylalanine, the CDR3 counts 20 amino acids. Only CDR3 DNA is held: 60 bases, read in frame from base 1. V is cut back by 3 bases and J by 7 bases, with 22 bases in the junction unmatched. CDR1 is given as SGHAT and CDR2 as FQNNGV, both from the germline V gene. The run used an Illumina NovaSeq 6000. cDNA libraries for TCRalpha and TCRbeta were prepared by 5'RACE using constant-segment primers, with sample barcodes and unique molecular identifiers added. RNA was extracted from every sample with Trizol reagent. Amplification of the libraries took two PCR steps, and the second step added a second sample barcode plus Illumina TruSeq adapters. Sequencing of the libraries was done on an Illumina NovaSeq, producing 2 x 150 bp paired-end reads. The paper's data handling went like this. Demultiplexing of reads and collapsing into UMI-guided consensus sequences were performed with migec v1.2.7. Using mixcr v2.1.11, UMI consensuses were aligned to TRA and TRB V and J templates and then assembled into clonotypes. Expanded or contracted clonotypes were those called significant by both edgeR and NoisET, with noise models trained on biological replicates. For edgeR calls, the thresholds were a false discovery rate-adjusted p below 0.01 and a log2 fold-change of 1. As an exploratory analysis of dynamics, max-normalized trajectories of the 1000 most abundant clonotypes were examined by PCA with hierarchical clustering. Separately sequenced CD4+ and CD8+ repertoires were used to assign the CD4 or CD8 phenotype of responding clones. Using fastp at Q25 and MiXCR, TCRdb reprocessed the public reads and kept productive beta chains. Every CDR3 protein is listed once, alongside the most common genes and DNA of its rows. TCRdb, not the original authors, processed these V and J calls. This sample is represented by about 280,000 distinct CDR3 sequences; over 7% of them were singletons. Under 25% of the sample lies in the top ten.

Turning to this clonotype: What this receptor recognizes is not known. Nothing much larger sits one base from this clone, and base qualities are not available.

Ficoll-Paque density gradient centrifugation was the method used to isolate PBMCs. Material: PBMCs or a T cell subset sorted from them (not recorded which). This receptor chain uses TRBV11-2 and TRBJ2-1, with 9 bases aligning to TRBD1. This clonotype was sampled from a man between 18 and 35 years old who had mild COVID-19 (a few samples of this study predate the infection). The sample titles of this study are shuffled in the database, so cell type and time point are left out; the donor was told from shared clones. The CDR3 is CASSLGPGTGWARFRNEQFF. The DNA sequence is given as TGTGCCAGCAGCTTGGGTCCCGGGACAGGGTGGGCCAGATTTAGGAATGAGCAGTTCTTC.